The 31 T cell receptor beta chains below come from one sample, sequenced in a study of shared clonotypes between healthy human individuals (dated by TCRdb to between 2020 and 2021). Library method: the immunoSEQ multiplex PCR assay. Sourced from immuneACCESS, this table was stored by TCRdb with only in-frame sequences that have V and J called. A share of the clones is absent; for the studies checked, an unresolved V gene accounts for under half, and the remainder has no known explanation. The sample table lists some 2,000,000 clones, about 94% of them with a count of one. The ten largest clones represent around 0.13% of the sample. The source material was naive CD4+ T cells sorted from blood. The cell subset or site label corresponds to: CD45RA+ positively selected. The receptors were sampled from a man aged 18-30 years in good health.

This chain joins TRBV7-2 and TRBJ2-1; no clear D. Germline assignment: CDR1 SGHTA and CDR2 FQGNSA. The V end lost 7 bases, the J end lost 9 bases, and 13 bases lay between the germline ends. This CDR3 is built from 12 residues. The CDR3 DNA sequence: TGTGCCAGCACCCAGACGTGGAGTGAGCAGTTCTTC. It translates to CASTQTWSEQFF.

J is TRBJ2-5 and V is TRBV4-1; 11 bases line up with TRBD2. The CDR3 contains 17 residues. Per germline, CDR1 MGHRA and CDR2 YSYEKL. Trimming cost V 0 bases and J 1 base; bases outside gene matches: 4. CDR3 residues: CASSQDSSGGGQETQYF. Written as DNA, the CDR3 is TGCGCCAGCAGCCAAGATAGTAGCGGGGGGGGCCAAGAGACCCAGTACTTC.

The genes are TRBV2 and TRBJ2-5, with 8 bases matching TRBD1. J gave up 6 bases and V 7 bases, and 10 bases lay outside the gene matches. CDR1 and CDR2 from the germline V gene are SNHLY and FYNNEI. The length of the CDR3 is 14 residues. CDR3 sequence: CASIAGQGLKTQYF. Here the CDR3 DNA reads TGTGCCAGCATCGCCGGACAGGGTCTAAAGACCCAGTACTTC.

The chain has TRBV29-1 and TRBJ1-1; perhaps TRBD1 as D (5 bases). The CDR3 consists of 13 residues. Germline CDR1 SQVTM, CDR2 ANQGSEA. Trimming took off 1 base at V and 3 bases at J, with 9 bases between the two ends. CDR3 region: CSVEAGWDTEAFF. The CDR3 DNA reads TGCAGCGTTGAAGCAGGGTGGGACACTGAAGCTTTCTTT.

The V call is TRBV27, the J call TRBJ1-6; 7 nucleotides line up with TRBD1. This CDR3 contains 13 residues. CDR1 is MNHEY, CDR2 SMNVEV, per germline (reference sequence). V trimming: 6 bases; J trimming: 6 bases; junction bases outside the gene matches: 2. The CDR3 sequence: CASSRTGNSPLHF. The CDR3 DNA reads TGTGCCAGCAGCAGGACAGGTAATTCACCCCTCCACTTT.

This sequence joins TRBV10-3 and TRBJ2-1; no clear D. V lost 11 bases, J lost 5 bases, and 16 bases lay in between. Germline CDR1 and CDR2: ENHRY and SYGVKD. This CDR3 is built from 13 residues. The CDR3 protein is CAVRTFANNEQFF. The DNA of the CDR3 is TGTGCCGTAAGAACTTTCGCTAACAATGAGCAGTTCTTC.

As to this clone: In the same sample, other DNA sequences code for this CDR3. The genes are TRBV9 and TRBJ2-5; D is possibly TRBD1 or TRBD2 (5 bases each). The CDR3 has 14 residues. Looked up from germline, CDR1 is SGDLS and CDR2 is YYNGEE. V was shortened by 0 bases and J by 1 base, with 7 bases between the two germline ends. This CDR3 reads CASSVGGFQETQYF. DNA of the CDR3: TGTGCCAGCAGCGTAGGGGGGTTCCAAGAGACCCAGTACTTC.

Only one count was recorded for this clone. This CDR3 reads CASSLSPAPLSGANVLTF. The CDR3 DNA reads as TGTGCCAGCAGCTTAAGTCCAGCACCCCTCTCTGGGGCCAACGTCCTGACTTTC. The gene calls are TRBV7-2 and TRBJ2-6; no reliable D call. V lost 2 bases, J lost 0 bases, and 14 bases lay in between. Germline assignment: CDR1 SGHTA and CDR2 FQGNSA. CDR3 size: 18 residues.

This clone was counted a single time. The chain recombines TRBV19 with TRBJ1-1; D is uncertain. CDR1 and CDR2 from the germline V gene are LNHDA and SQIVND (reference sequence). This CDR3 region has 13 residues. Trimming took 5 bases from V and 3 from J, leaving 10 bases between them. CDR3 nucleotides: TGTGCCAGTAGTTTTCAGTGGGACACTGAAGCTTTCTTT. Translation: CASSFQWDTEAFF.

The CDR3 sequence is CASSNGNTGELFF. The CDR3 nucleotides read TGTGCCAGCAGTAACGGTAACACCGGGGAGCTGTTTTTT. V is TRBV28 and J is TRBJ2-2; no clear D gene. CDR3 length equals 13 residues. Trimming pared 5 bases from V and 2 bases from J, leaving 6 bases between. Germline lookup yields CDR1 MDHEN and CDR2 SYDVKM.

This clone was seen a single time. The sample holds other DNA sequences that translate to the same CDR3. The CDR3 DNA reads as TGTGCCAGCAGCTTGGAGGCAGGGAATAATGAGCAGTTCTTC. It translates to CASSLEAGNNEQFF. This chain uses TRBV5-4 with TRBJ2-1; TRBD1 might be the D (5 bases). The CDR3 is 14 amino acids. Looked up from germline, CDR1 is SGHNT and CDR2 is YYREEE (reference sequence). V lost 0 bases, J lost 7 bases, and 11 bases lay in between.

V usage is TRBV2 and J usage is TRBJ2-7, with D possibly TRBD1 on 6 matching bases. This CDR3 spans 12 amino acids. The germline V and J ends were trimmed by 6 bases and 8 bases, with 14 bases remaining between them. Germline loops: CDR1 SNHLY, CDR2 FYNNEI. CDR3 bases: TGTGCCAGCAGGGCGGACAGATCACAGCAGTACTTC. Translation gives CASRADRSQQYF.

The chain recombines TRBV19 with TRBJ1-6, with 11 bases matching TRBD1. The CDR3 has 17 residues. V lost 3 bases and J lost 10; bases outside the gene matches: 11. The V gene's germline CDR1 is LNHDA and CDR2 SQIVND (reference sequence). In nucleotides, the CDR3 is TGTGCCAGTAGTATCGCTCCCCCGGGACAGGGGGGATCACCCCTCCACTTT. It encodes CASSIAPPGQGGSPLHF.

This rearrangement joins TRBV14 to TRBJ2-3, with 11 bases lining up with TRBD2. The length of the CDR3 is 16 residues. Trimming removed 2 bases from V and 3 bases from J; junction bases left unmatched: 4. CDR1 and CDR2 from the germline V gene are SGHDN and FVKESK. CDR3 in DNA: TGTGCCAGCAGCCAAACTAGCGGGAGTCGGACAGATACGCAGTATTTT. Encoded protein: CASSQTSGSRTDTQYF.

Comments on this clone: The junction and the germline gene differ at one end; a read error may be behind it. V and J are TRBV19 and TRBJ1-6; a weak D match, TRBD1 (5 bases). The germline CDR1 and CDR2 sequences are LNHDA and SQIVND (reference sequence). CDR3 length: 17 amino acids. CDR3 coding DNA: TGTGCCAGTAGTATTTTACCAGGGTCCTCCTTTAATTCACCCCTCCACTTT. Protein sequence: CASSILPGSSFNSPLHF.

This rearrangement joins TRBV1 to TRBJ2-7; the tabulated D call, TRBD1, remains unverified against the DNA. TRBV1 corresponds to a pseudogene. There are 18 residues in the CDR3. The chain's CDR3 is CTSSQVPGQGDQTYEQYF. The CDR3, as DNA: TGCACCAGCAGCCAGGTACCGGGACAGGGTGACCAGACCTACGAGCAGTACTTC.

The V call is TRBV29-1, the J call TRBJ1-2; D remains unclear. V shed 2 bases and J shed 7 bases, with 20 bases lying between them. CDR1 and CDR2 (germline): SQVTM, ANQGSEA. The CDR3 spans 15 residues. The CDR3 here is CSVERSPVGVSGYTF. CDR3 nucleotide sequence: TGCAGCGTTGAACGATCTCCGGTTGGGGTCTCTGGCTACACCTTC.

The chain carries TRBV5-8 and TRBJ2-1, with TRBD1 identical over 7 bases. J lost 5 bases, V lost 3 bases, and 2 bases had no gene match. Germline lookup yields CDR1 SGHTS and CDR2 YDEGEE. CDR3 size: 13 residues. CDR3: CASSSQGHNEQFF. Written as DNA, the CDR3 is TGTGCCAGCAGCTCACAGGGGCACAATGAGCAGTTCTTC.

Comments on this clone: The same CDR3 arises from other DNA sequences in this sample as well. The CDR3 DNA sequence: TGTGCCAGCAGTGGGACTAGCGGGAGCTACGAGCAGTACTTC. Its protein product is CASSGTSGSYEQYF. The genes are TRBV2 and TRBJ2-7; 13 bases fit TRBD2. V was clipped by 4 bases and J by 3 bases; unmatched bases: 0. The CDR3 is 14 residues long. Germline V gives CDR1 SNHLY, CDR2 FYNNEI.

The count of this clone is one. The gene calls are TRBV12-2 and TRBJ2-7; the table gives TRBD1 as D, unverified against the DNA. TRBV12-2 is deemed a pseudogene. The CDR3 is 18 amino acids. CDR3 sequence: CASRPWTGEGRGRNEQYF. CDR3 DNA sequence: TGTGCAAGTCGCCCGTGGACAGGGGAGGGTAGGGGGCGTAACGAGCAGTACTTC.

The chain uses TRBV2 and TRBJ2-2; 7 bases are a match to TRBD2. After removal of 5 bases from V and 4 bases from J, the junction contained 1 base not matched to a gene. Germline CDR1 SNHLY, CDR2 FYNNEI. The CDR3 has 13 residues. CDR3 amino acids: CASSTSVTGELFF. The DNA of the CDR3 is TGTGCCAGCAGTACTAGCGTCACCGGGGAGCTGTTTTTT.

The V gene is TRBV7-9, the J gene TRBJ2-1, with TRBD2 matching over 7 bases. The CDR3 runs 16 residues. CDR1 SEHNR and CDR2 FQNEAQ come from the germline V gene (reference sequence). The trim removed 4 bases at V and 4 bases at J, leaving 10 bases unmatched. The CDR3 protein is CASSSHSGTTYNEQFF. The CDR3 DNA sequence: TGTGCCAGCAGCTCACACTCCGGGACTACTTACAATGAGCAGTTCTTC.

Points on this clone: Within the sample, other DNA sequences also encode this same CDR3. The chain links TRBV5-1 to TRBJ2-2, with D perhaps matching TRBD1 (5 bases). Germline V gene sequence: CDR1 SGHRS, CDR2 YFSETQ. Trimming removed 0 bases at V and 1 base at J, with 7 bases between. This CDR3 region has 15 residues. CDR3 amino acids: CASSLGQRNTGELFF. The CDR3 bases are TGCGCCAGCAGCTTGGGACAGCGGAACACCGGGGAGCTGTTTTTT.

The chain uses TRBV5-1 and TRBJ1-1, with D possibly matching TRBD1 (5 bases). Germline lookup yields CDR1 SGHRS and CDR2 YFSETQ. The CDR3 spans 15 residues. Deletions cut 6 bases from V and 0 bases from J, with 15 bases between. This CDR3 reads CASTKGTVMNTEAFF. CDR3 DNA sequence: TGCGCCAGCACTAAGGGGACCGTGATGAACACTGAAGCTTTCTTT.

The CDR3 bases are TGTGCCTGGACAACTCCCTTTTTGGGAGGTGGCACTGAAGCTTTCTTT. Its protein is CAWTTPFLGGGTEAFF. The V and J genes are TRBV30 and TRBJ1-1; no definite D call. V was trimmed by 4 bases and J by 4 bases, leaving 22 bases between them. The CDR3 totals 16 residues. Germline CDR1 GTSNPN, CDR2 SVGIG (reference sequence).

Comments on this clone: The same CDR3 arises from other DNA sequences in this sample as well. This chain links TRBV5-1 with TRBJ2-7; 9 nucleotides agree with TRBD2. The V gene's germline CDR1 is SGHRS and CDR2 YFSETQ. CDR3 length: 14 residues. After removal of 4 bases from V and 3 bases from J, the junction contained 5 bases not matched to a gene. DNA of the CDR3: TGCGCCAGCAGCCCGGGACTAGCCGGCTACGAGCAGTACTTC. It specifies CASSPGLAGYEQYF.

This chain uses TRBV6-5 with TRBJ2-4; tentative D call: TRBD1 (6 bases). CDR1 MNHEY and CDR2 SVGAGI come from the germline V gene. V was cut by 5 bases and J by 13 bases, with 18 bases left in between. This CDR3 has 13 residues. The CDR3 here is CASSRDRSVRQYF. CDR3 coding DNA: TGTGCCAGCAGTAGAGACAGGTCCGTGCGCCAGTACTTC.

The chain links TRBV11-2 to TRBJ2-5, with 8 bases matching TRBD2. The germline V gene encodes CDR1 SGHAT and CDR2 FQNNGV. CDR3 length equals 15 residues. After removal of 5 bases from V and 1 base from J, the junction contained 6 bases not matched to a gene. The CDR3: CASSRSGTLQETQYF. The DNA for the CDR3 is TGTGCCAGCAGCCGTAGCGGGACACTCCAAGAGACCCAGTACTTC.

CDR3 DNA: TGCAGCGTTGAACTATACAGCGCCCGCACAGATACGCAGTATTTT. Translated: CSVELYSARTDTQYF. V is TRBV29-1 and J is TRBJ2-3; D ambiguous. Trimming took 2 bases from V and 1 from J, leaving 13 bases between them. CDR3 length: 15 amino acids. Germline lookup yields CDR1 SQVTM and CDR2 ANQGSEA.

This clone came up once. The chain couples TRBV19 to TRBJ1-1; 7 bases match TRBD1. Germline V gene lookup returns CDR1 LNHDA and CDR2 SQIVND (reference sequence). The junction had 18 bases not matched to a gene; V was cut back by 7 bases and J by 7 bases. This CDR3 spans 16 amino acids. CDR3 sequence (DNA): TGTGCCAGTACACACTTCAAAGGGGGCGCGGCCCTTGAAGCTTTCTTT. Protein: CASTHFKGGAALEAFF.

The chain employs TRBV6-5 and TRBJ2-2; D might be TRBD2 (6 bases). The CDR3 length is 13 residues. V was shortened by 6 bases and J by 4 bases, with 9 bases between the two germline ends. CDR1 is MNHEY, CDR2 SVGAGI, per germline. CDR3 DNA: TGTGCCAGCAGGCCCGGGGGCACCGGGGAGCTGTTTTTT. It encodes CASRPGGTGELFF.